Each of the 17 T cell receptor beta chains below was sequenced from the same sample in a study of CD8+CD57+ T cells in acquired aplastic anemia. CD8+CD57+ cell expansion had been shown by flow cytometry in patients chosen for sequencing. Profiling of TCR beta VDJ combinations and CDR3 sequences used genomic DNA as template. MiXCR was run by TCRdb on the reads, yielding one entry per CDR3 protein. The data hold around 210,000 distinct CDR3 sequences, with 55% to 65% observed a single time. Input material: sorted CD4+, CD8+, or CD8+CD57+ T cells (not recorded which) from PBMCs. The receptors shown here come from a human donor with aplastic anemia.

The genes are TRBV2 and TRBJ2-5; D not resolved. Trimming removed 1 base at V and 1 base at J, with 7 bases between. The CDR3 is 14 residues long. CDR1 is SNHLY and CDR2 is FYNNEI in the germline V gene. The CDR3 reads CASSEGQPQETQYF. Written as DNA, the CDR3 is TGTGCCAGCAGTGAAGGGCAGCCCCAAGAGACCCAGTACTTC.

The chain employs TRBV7-9 and TRBJ2-7, with D tentatively TRBD1 or TRBD2 (5 bases each). Trimming cost V 4 bases and J 8 bases, with 15 bases left between them. This CDR3 is built from 13 residues. The germline CDR1 and CDR2 sequences are SEHNR and FQNEAQ (reference sequence). The chain's CDR3 is CASSSRGQGQQYF. The CDR3 DNA is TGTGCCAGCAGCTCTAGAGGGCAGGGCCAGCAGTACTTC.

The V call is TRBV29-1, the J call TRBJ2-1, with D possibly matching TRBD2 (6 bases). This CDR3 is 13 amino acids long. Germline V gives CDR1 SQVTM, CDR2 ANQGSEA. Trimming pared 6 bases from V and 1 base from J, leaving 10 bases between. This chain's CDR3 is CSVPGVSYNEQFF. In nucleotides, the CDR3 is TGCAGCGTACCGGGGGTGTCCTACAATGAGCAGTTCTTC.

The chain combines TRBV19 with TRBJ1-6, with D hard to call. The germline V and J ends were trimmed by 5 bases and 8 bases, with 10 bases remaining between them. Germline CDR1 is LNHDA and CDR2 is SQIVND (reference sequence). CDR3 length: 13 amino acids. Here the CDR3 DNA reads TGTGCCAGTAGTCCCTTCGTCGATTCACCCCTCCACTTT. Its translation is CASSPFVDSPLHF.

The table lists this clonotype with a count of one. One junction end disagrees with the germline gene, perhaps due to a read error. This chain uses TRBV7-7 with TRBJ2-2; TRBD1 is a possible D gene (5 bases). There are 15 residues in the CDR3. Per the germline V gene, CDR1 is SSHAT and CDR2 is FNYEAQ (reference sequence). CDR3 region: CASSQGVGNIGELFF. CDR3 nucleotide sequence: TGTGCTAGCAGCCAAGGGGTTGGGAATATTGGGGAGCTGTTTTTT. The whole variable domain, remainder taken from reference TRBV7-7 and TRBJ2-2, is GAGVSQSPRYKVTKRGQDVTLRCDPISSHATLYWYQQALGQGPEFLTYFNYEAQPDKSGLPSDRFSAERPEGSISTLTIQRTEQRDSAMYRCASSQGVGNIGELFFGEGSRLTVL.

The rearrangement links TRBV20-1 to TRBJ1-2; no clear D. Germline V gene sequence: CDR1 DFQATT, CDR2 SNEGSKA (reference sequence). The CDR3 totals 8 residues. The V and J ends lost 5 bases and 14 bases respectively, with 9 bases between them. CDR3 DNA sequence: TGCAGTGCTTCACCCCATACCTTC. Its protein is CSASPHTF.

The table lists this clonotype with a few counts. The V gene is TRBV19, the J gene TRBJ2-3; 8 bases are a match to TRBD2. The V and J ends lost 6 bases and 0 bases, in that order; junction bases with no gene match: 8. The CDR3 loop spans 16 amino acids. CDR1 is LNHDA and CDR2 is SQIVND in the germline V gene (reference sequence). The CDR3 coding sequence is TGTGCCAGTAGGAACGATCCTAGCGGGAGCACAGATACGCAGTATTTT. Translating gives CASRNDPSGSTDTQYF.

The rearrangement links TRBV10-3 to TRBJ1-2; unclear D gene. There are 15 residues in the CDR3. Trimming removed 0 bases from V and 5 bases from J, with 13 bases in between. The germline CDR1 and CDR2 sequences are ENHRY and SYGVKD. CDR3 protein: CAISESVEGVYGYTF. The CDR3 DNA reads TGTGCCATCAGTGAGTCGGTGGAGGGAGTTTATGGCTACACCTTC.

The rearrangement uses TRBV28 and TRBJ2-7; TRBD1 matches 10 bases. In germline, CDR1 is MDHEN, CDR2 SYDVKM. The CDR3 has 14 residues. J was trimmed by 4 bases and V by 6 bases; bases with no gene match: 6. The CDR3 bases are TGTGCCAGCAGCGGGACAGGGGAAGGGTACGAGCAGTACTTC. It codes for CASSGTGEGYEQYF. Based on the CDR3 plus reference TRBV28 and TRBJ2-7, the full variable domain is DVKVTQSSRYLVKRTGEKVFLECVQDMDHENMFWYRQDPGLGLRLIYFSYDVKMKEKGDIPEGYSVSREKKERFSLILESASTNQTSMYLCASSGTGEGYEQYFGPGTRLTVT.

The V and J genes are TRBV19 and TRBJ2-1; D is possibly TRBD1 (6 bases). The CDR3 is made up of 17 amino acids. V lost 5 bases to trimming and J lost 0 bases, with 17 bases between them. CDR1 and CDR2 from the germline V gene are LNHDA and SQIVND (reference sequence). The chain's CDR3 is CASSAWTVPSSYNEQFF. CDR3 nucleotides: TGTGCCAGTAGTGCCTGGACAGTTCCCAGCTCCTACAATGAGCAGTTCTTC.

This clonotype was picked up many times. This sequence joins TRBV5-1 and TRBJ2-7; the match to TRBD1 covers 8 bases. V was pared by 0 bases and J by 2 bases, with 1 base of the junction left unmatched. CDR3 size: 14 residues. Looked up from germline, CDR1 is SGHRS and CDR2 is YFSETQ. This CDR3 reads CASSLVDRAYEQYF. As DNA, the CDR3 is TGCGCCAGCAGCTTGGTGGACAGGGCCTACGAGCAGTACTTC.

The chain recombines TRBV9 with TRBJ2-7; 7 nucleotides line up with TRBD1. CDR1 is SGDLS and CDR2 is YYNGEE in the germline V gene. After removal of 0 bases from V and 0 bases from J, the junction contained 3 bases not matched to a gene. The CDR3 is made up of 15 amino acids. The CDR3: CASSVEGTASYEQYF. CDR3 coding DNA: TGTGCCAGCAGCGTAGAAGGGACAGCCTCCTACGAGCAGTACTTC.

This clonotype showed up just a few times. J is TRBJ2-3 and V is TRBV7-4; 8 nucleotides agree with TRBD2. Germline trimming cut 5 bases from V and 0 bases from J; bases unmatched to any gene: 10. The CDR3 is 17 residues long. Germline V CDR1 and CDR2: SGHVT, SQSDAQ. The CDR3, as DNA: TGTGCCAGCAGCCCAAGACCGACTAGCGCTAGCACAGATACGCAGTATTTT. Translating gives CASSPRPTSASTDTQYF.

V usage is TRBV12-3 or TRBV12-4 and J usage is TRBJ1-5, with TRBD1 identical over 8 bases. This CDR3 contains 15 residues. V dropped 2 bases and J dropped 2; count of bases not matched to a gene: 2. DNA of the CDR3: TGTGCCAGCAGTTTAACAGGGGGAGGCAATCAGCCCCAGCATTTT. The encoded protein is CASSLTGGGNQPQHF.

This clonotype was seen only a few times. This rearrangement joins TRBV29-1 to TRBJ2-7, with D perhaps TRBD2 (5 bases). Germline CDR1 SQVTM, CDR2 ANQGSEA. Trimming left V 3 bases short and J 3 bases short, with 6 bases between. The CDR3 has 11 amino acids. CDR3 protein: CSVETIYEQYF. CDR3 sequence (DNA): TGCAGCGTTGAGACTATCTACGAGCAGTACTTC.

This sequence joins TRBV29-1 and TRBJ2-7; TRBD1 agrees at 7 bases. Per the germline V gene, CDR1 is SQVTM and CDR2 is ANQGSEA. The CDR3 loop spans 12 amino acids. Trimming took 4 bases from V and 1 from J; bases not matched to a gene: 1. CDR3 DNA sequence: TGCAGCGTTGCGACAGGGTCCTACGAGCAGTACTTC. It translates to CSVATGSYEQYF.

V and J are TRBV5-1 and TRBJ2-1; D remains unclear. Germline CDR1 is SGHRS and CDR2 is YFSETQ. Trimming removed 10 bases at V and 4 bases at J, with 9 bases between. This CDR3 has 11 residues. CDR3 sequence: CAPVVYNEQFF. CDR3 nucleotide sequence: TGCGCCCCGGTAGTATACAATGAGCAGTTCTTC.